The 3 T cell receptor beta chains below were found in one sample sequenced in a study of Tregs in tolerant kidney transplant recipients. Method: immunoSEQ multiplex PCR; TCRdb's copy keeps in-frame clones and lacks some. The data show roughly 120,000 clones, with 92% seen just once and roughly 0.61% held by the top ten. The source material was CD4+ T cells from blood. These receptors were taken from a human donor in good health.

This rearrangement joins TRBV6-4 to TRBJ1-2; a weak D match, TRBD1 (5 bases). V shed 2 bases and J shed 2 bases, with 12 bases lying between them. This CDR3 spans 15 amino acids. Germline CDR1 and CDR2: MRHNA and SNTAGT. The CDR3 spells CASSDHRDGNYGYTF. The CDR3 coding sequence is TGTGCCAGCAGTGACCACCGGGACGGCAACTATGGCTACACCTTC.

This chain connects TRBV7-9 to TRBJ2-2; no definite D call. There are 16 residues in the CDR3. Germline V gene data show CDR1 as SEHNR and CDR2 as FQNEAQ (reference sequence). Trimming left V 3 bases short and J 1 base short, with 12 bases between. The CDR3 here is CASSFQRYLNTGELFF. CDR3 nucleotide sequence: TGTGCCAGCAGCTTTCAGCGATACCTGAACACCGGGGAGCTGTTTTTT.

The genes are TRBV29-1 and TRBJ2-5; unclear D gene. The CDR3 has 15 amino acids. The V gene lost 3 bases and the J gene lost 1 base, with 15 bases spanning the gap. Germline V CDR1 and CDR2: SQVTM, ANQGSEA. The CDR3 nucleotides read TGCAGCGTTGATGAACGACGTCGGAGCCAAGAGACCCAGTACTTC. Its protein product is CSVDERRRSQETQYF. Based on the CDR3 plus reference TRBV29-1 and TRBJ2-5, the full variable domain is SAVISQKPSRDICQRGTSLTIQCQVDSQVTMMFWYRQQPGQSLTLIATANQGSEATYESGFVIDKFPISRPNLTFSTLTVSNMSPEDSSIYLCSVDERRRSQETQYFGPGTRLLVL.